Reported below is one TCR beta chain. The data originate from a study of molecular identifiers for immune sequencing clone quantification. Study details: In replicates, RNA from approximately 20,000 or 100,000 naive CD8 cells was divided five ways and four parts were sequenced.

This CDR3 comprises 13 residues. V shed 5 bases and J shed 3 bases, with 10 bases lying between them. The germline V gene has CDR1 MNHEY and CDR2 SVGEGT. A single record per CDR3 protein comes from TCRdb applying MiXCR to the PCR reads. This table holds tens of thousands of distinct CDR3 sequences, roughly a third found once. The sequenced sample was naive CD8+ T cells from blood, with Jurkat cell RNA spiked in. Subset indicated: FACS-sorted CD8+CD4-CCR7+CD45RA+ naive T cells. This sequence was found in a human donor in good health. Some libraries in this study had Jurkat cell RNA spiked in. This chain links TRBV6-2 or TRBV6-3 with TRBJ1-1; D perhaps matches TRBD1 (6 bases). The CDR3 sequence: CASSLGGHTEAFF. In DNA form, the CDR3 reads TGTGCCAGCAGTCTGGGGGGGCACACTGAAGCTTTCTTT.